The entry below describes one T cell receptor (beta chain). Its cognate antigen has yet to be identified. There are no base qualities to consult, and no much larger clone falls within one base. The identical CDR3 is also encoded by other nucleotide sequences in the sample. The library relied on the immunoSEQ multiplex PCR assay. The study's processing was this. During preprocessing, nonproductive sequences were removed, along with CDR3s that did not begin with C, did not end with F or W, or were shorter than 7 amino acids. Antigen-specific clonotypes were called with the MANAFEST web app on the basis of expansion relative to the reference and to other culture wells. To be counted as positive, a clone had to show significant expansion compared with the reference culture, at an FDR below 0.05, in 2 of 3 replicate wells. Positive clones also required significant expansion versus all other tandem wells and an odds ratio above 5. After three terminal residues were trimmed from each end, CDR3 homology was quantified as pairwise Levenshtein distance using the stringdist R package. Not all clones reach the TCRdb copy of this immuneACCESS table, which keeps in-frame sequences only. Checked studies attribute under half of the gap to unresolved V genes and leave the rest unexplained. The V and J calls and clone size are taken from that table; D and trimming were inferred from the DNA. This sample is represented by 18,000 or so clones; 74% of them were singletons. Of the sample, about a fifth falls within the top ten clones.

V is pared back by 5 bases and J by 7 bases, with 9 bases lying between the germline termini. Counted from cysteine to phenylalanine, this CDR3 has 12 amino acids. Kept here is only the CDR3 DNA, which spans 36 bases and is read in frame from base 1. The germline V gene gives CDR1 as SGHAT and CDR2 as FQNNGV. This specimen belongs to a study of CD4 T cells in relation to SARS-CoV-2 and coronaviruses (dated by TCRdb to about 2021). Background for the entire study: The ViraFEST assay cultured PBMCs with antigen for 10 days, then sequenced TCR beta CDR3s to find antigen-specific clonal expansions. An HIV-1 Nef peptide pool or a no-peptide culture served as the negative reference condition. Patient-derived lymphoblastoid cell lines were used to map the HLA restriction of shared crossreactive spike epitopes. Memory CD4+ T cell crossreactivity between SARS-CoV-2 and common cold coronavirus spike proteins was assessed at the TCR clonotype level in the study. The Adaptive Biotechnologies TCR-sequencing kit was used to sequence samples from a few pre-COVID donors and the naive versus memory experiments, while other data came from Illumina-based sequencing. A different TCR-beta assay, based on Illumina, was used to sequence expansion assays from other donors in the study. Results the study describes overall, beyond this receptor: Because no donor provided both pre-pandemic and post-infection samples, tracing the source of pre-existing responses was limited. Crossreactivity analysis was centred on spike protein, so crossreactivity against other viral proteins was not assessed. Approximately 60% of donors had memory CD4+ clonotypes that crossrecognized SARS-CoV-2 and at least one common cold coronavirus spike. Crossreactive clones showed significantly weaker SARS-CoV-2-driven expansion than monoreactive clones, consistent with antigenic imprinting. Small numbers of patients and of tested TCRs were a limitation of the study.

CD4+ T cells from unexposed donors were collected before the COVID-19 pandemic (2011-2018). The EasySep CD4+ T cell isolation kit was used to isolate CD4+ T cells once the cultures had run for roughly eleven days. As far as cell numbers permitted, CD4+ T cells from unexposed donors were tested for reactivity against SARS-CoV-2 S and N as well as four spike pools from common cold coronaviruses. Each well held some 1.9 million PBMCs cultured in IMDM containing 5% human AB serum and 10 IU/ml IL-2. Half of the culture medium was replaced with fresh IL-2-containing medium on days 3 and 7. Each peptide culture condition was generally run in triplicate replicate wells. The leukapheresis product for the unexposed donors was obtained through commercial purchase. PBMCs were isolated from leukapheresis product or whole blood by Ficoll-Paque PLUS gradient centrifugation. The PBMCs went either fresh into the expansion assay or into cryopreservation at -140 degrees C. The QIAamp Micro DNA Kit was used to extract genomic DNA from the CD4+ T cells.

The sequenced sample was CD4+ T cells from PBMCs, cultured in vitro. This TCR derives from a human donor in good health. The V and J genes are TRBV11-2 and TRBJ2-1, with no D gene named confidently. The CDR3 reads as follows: CASSLTGNEQFF. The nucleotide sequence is TGTGCCAGCAGCCTGACTGGGAATGAGCAGTTCTTC.